The clone carrying this TCR beta chain was recorded a few times. Its antigen is currently unknown. Method: immunoSEQ multiplex PCR; TCRdb's copy keeps in-frame clones and lacks some. The table lists 4,000 to 6,000 clones, roughly 65% of them singletons, with roughly 40% in the top ten. This entry belongs to a study of CD8 T cell repertoires and HIV-1 epitope variants. Study background: Each of Twenty-five Gag and Nef epitope peptides stimulated a separate culture. Enriched T cells were co-cultured with equal autologous T cell-negative cells. 1M T cells were kept uncultured as a baseline.

V lost 5 bases and J 5 bases, leaving 12 bases between the germline ends. This CDR3 is built from 13 residues. CDR1 SEHNR and CDR2 FQNEAQ come from the germline V gene (reference sequence). General observations from the study: Eight or nine antigen-specific TCR beta clonotypes were found; six seemed cross-reactive to variants.

The source material was cultured CD8+ T cells derived from PBMCs. The genes are TRBV7-9 and TRBJ1-2; no clear D. This receptor was obtained from a male donor with HIV. CDR3 sequence reads: CASSHHRGYGYTF. CDR3 sequence (DNA): TGTGCCAGCAGCCATCACCGGGGTTATGGCTACACCTTC.